The present T cell receptor (beta chain) was sequenced within a study of T-cell reconstitution after alpha-beta-depleted transplantation in children. This clonotype was detected ten times or more. The ends were cut back, 7 bases at V and 5 bases at J, with 14 bases in the middle. The CDR3 covers 13 residues. Per germline, CDR1 MNHEY and CDR2 SVGEGT. The library targeted TCRbeta and was prepared with unique molecular identifiers. TCRdb reprocessed the PCR reads via MiXCR and lists one record per CDR3 protein. Of about 600,000 distinct CDR3 sequences in the sample, roughly a tenth are singletons; the top ten hold less than 5%.

Specimen: PBMCs from the stem cell graft donor, collected from the stem cell graft. This clonotype was obtained from a human donor who donated a stem cell graft to a child with acute myeloid leukemia. This sequence joins TRBV6-2 or TRBV6-3 and TRBJ1-2, with unresolved D. The CDR3: CASNEGRRYGYTF. The CDR3 DNA follows: TGTGCCAGCAACGAAGGCAGAAGATATGGCTACACCTTC.